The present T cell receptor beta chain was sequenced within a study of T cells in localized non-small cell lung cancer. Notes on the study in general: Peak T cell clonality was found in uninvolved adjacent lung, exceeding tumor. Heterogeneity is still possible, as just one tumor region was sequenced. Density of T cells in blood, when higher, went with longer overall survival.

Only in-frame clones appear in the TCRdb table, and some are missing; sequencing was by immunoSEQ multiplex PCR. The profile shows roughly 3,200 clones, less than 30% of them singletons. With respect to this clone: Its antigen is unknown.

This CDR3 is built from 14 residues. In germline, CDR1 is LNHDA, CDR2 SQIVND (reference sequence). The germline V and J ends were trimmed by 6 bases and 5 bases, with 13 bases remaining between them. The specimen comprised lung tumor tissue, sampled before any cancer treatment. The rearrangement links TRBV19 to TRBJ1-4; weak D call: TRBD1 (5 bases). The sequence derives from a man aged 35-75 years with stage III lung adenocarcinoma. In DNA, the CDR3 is TGTGCCAGTAGCGGGGGGGACTTCAATGAAAAACTGTTTTTT. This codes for CASSGGDFNEKLFF. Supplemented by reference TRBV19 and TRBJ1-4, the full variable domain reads DGGITQSPKYLFRKEGQNVTLSCEQNLNHDAMYWYRQDPGQGLRLIYYSQIVNDFQKGDIAEGYSVSREKKESFPLTVTSAQKNPTAFYLCASSGGDFNEKLFFGSGTQLSVL.